Sequencing of this T cell receptor (beta chain) was carried out in a study of blood T cells in healthy people across ages. Using a J-beta primer mix together with a sample-barcoded 5' primer, a second PCR was run for roughly 6 to 12 cycles. TCRdb analysed the 5' RACE reads with MiXCR anew, one entry per CDR3 protein. The table records approximately 900,000 distinct CDR3 sequences, 25% to 30% of them present only once. This CDR3 is 15 amino acids long. Germline CDR1 is SNHLY and CDR2 is FYNNEI. Trimming removed 4 bases at V and 0 bases at J, with 10 bases between. This clonotype was seen a handful of times. Each individual donor underwent a draw of ten milliliters of peripheral blood. This sample was shared with a second study, whose subject was T cells of mothers and their children. That report notes: Donation was provided by three healthy Caucasian mothers along with their six children.

Sequenced: blood. The sequence derives from a woman aged 40-49 years in good health. V usage is TRBV2 and J usage is TRBJ1-5; D is possibly TRBD1 (5 bases). The CDR3 bases are TGTGCCAGCAGTGCGGGACGCAATAGCAATCAGCCCCAGCATTTT. Amino acids: CASSAGRNSNQPQHF.